The 26 T cell receptor beta chains in this list originate from one sample, sequenced in a study of cytomegalovirus exposure and HLA in healthy donors. 60 Vbeta and 13 Jbeta primers were used in PCR. Using immunoSEQ multiplex PCR, the repertoire was profiled, and TCRdb retains in-frame clones only, with some absent. This sample has roughly 90,000 clones, with roughly 70% found just once. Input material: PBMCs. The receptors stem from a man in his thirties or forties in good health and CMV-seropositive.

This clone was detected only once. The chain links TRBV5-6 to TRBJ1-1, with D possibly matching TRBD1 (5 bases). Between the trimmed V and J ends, which lost 3 bases and 0 bases, there was a span of 18 bases. Germline-derived CDR1 and CDR2 are SGHDT and YYEEEE. The CDR3 covers 17 residues. The CDR3 spells CASSSFGGLGLNTEAFF. CDR3 in DNA: TGTGCCAGCAGCTCGTTTGGGGGGTTGGGATTGAACACTGAAGCTTTCTTT.

The chain couples TRBV27 to TRBJ1-2; D remains ambiguous. Germline V gives CDR1 MNHEY, CDR2 SMNVEV (reference sequence). The germline V and J ends were trimmed by 3 bases and 0 bases, with 8 bases remaining between them. CDR3 size: 14 residues. This CDR3 is CASSLSGTNYGYTF. In nucleotides, the CDR3 is TGTGCCAGCAGTTTGTCCGGGACTAACTATGGCTACACCTTC.

This chain links TRBV5-7 with TRBJ2-2; 9 bases align to TRBD1. TRBV5-7 is marked as an open reading frame, function uncertain. Trimming at V came to 0 bases and at J to 1 base, leaving 7 bases not matched to a gene. This CDR3 has 18 residues. This chain's CDR3 is CASSLVGQGKGNTGELFF. In DNA, the CDR3 is TGTGCCAGCAGCTTGGTGGGACAGGGTAAGGGGAACACCGGGGAGCTGTTTTTT.

This clone was observed a few times. This chain joins TRBV7-9 and TRBJ2-7, with TRBD1 as a possible D gene (6 bases). V was shortened by 4 bases and J by 7 bases, with 8 bases between the two germline ends. The CDR3 length is 11 residues. Per the germline V gene, CDR1 is SEHNR and CDR2 is FQNEAQ (reference sequence). The CDR3 loop reads CASSSGEEQYF. CDR3 DNA sequence: TGTGCCAGCAGCTCAGGGGAAGAGCAGTACTTC.

V and J are TRBV4-2 and TRBJ2-1; 10 bases agree with TRBD1. CDR1 is LGHNA and CDR2 is YNFKEQ in the germline V gene. The CDR3 consists of 15 residues. Trimming took 4 bases from V and 7 from J; bases not matched to a gene: 7. The CDR3 protein is CASSPPGQGMNEQFF. CDR3 nucleotides: TGTGCCAGCAGCCCACCGGGACAGGGGATGAATGAGCAGTTCTTC.

V usage is TRBV30 and J usage is TRBJ2-3, with a weak D call TRBD1 (6 bases). This CDR3 is 17 amino acids long. Per the germline V gene, CDR1 is GTSNPN and CDR2 is SVGIG (reference sequence). Trimming cost V 7 bases and J 2 bases, with 25 bases left between them. In nucleotides, the CDR3 is TGTGCCTCCCTGTATCTGGACAGTTCCCTCTACACAGATACGCAGTATTTT. This sequence encodes CASLYLDSSLYTDTQYF. Using reference TRBV30 and TRBJ2-3 for the parts outside the CDR3, the full variable domain is SQTIHQWPATLVQPVGSPLSLECTVEGTSNPNLYWYRQAAGRGLQLLFYSVGIGQISSEVPQNLSASRPQDRQFILSSKKLLLSDSGFYLCASLYLDSSLYTDTQYFGPGTRLTVL.

This chain uses TRBV7-9 with TRBJ1-1, with TRBD1 identical over 8 bases. With V trimmed by 7 bases and J by 1 base, 14 bases remained unmatched. The germline CDR1 and CDR2 sequences are SEHNR and FQNEAQ (reference sequence). This CDR3 has 17 amino acids. The CDR3 protein is CASTPLGRGRENTEAFF. The CDR3 DNA sequence: TGTGCCAGCACCCCTTTAGGCAGGGGGCGTGAGAACACTGAAGCTTTCTTT. The full variable domain, with the rest looked up from reference TRBV7-9 and TRBJ1-1, is DTGVSQNPRHKITKRGQNVTFRCDPISEHNRLYWYRQTLGQGPEFLTYFQNEAQLEKSRLLSDRFSAERPKGSFSTLEIQRTEQGDSAMYLCASTPLGRGRENTEAFFGQGTRLTVV.

In its sample, this clone was seen once. The chain combines TRBV30 with TRBJ1-5, with a tentative D call TRBD1 (5 bases). The length of the CDR3 is 15 residues. With 2 bases removed from V and 9 bases from J, the gap between germline ends came to 20 bases. The germline CDR1 and CDR2 sequences are GTSNPN and SVGIG (reference sequence). The CDR3 reads CAWSLSARGYGPQHF. CDR3 DNA: TGTGCCTGGAGTCTTTCCGCGCGGGGCTACGGGCCCCAGCATTTT.

The chain carries TRBV27 and TRBJ1-6; D call uncertain. Trimming took off 6 bases at V and 4 bases at J, with 13 bases between the two ends. This CDR3 comprises 15 residues. Germline V gene data show CDR1 as MNHEY and CDR2 as SMNVEV (reference sequence). In DNA form, the CDR3 reads TGTGCCAGCAGGTTCGGGAGCCGTTATAATTCACCCCTCCACTTT. Amino acids: CASRFGSRYNSPLHF.

This clone was seen just once. This chain joins TRBV30 and TRBJ2-7; 7 positions agree with TRBD1. The V segment lost 2 bases and the J segment 7 bases; nucleotides outside the gene matches: 2. The CDR3 consists of 11 residues. CDR1 is GTSNPN and CDR2 is SVGIG in the germline V gene (reference sequence). The CDR3 sequence is CAWSLQGEQYF. The CDR3 DNA sequence: TGTGCCTGGAGTCTACAGGGGGAGCAGTACTTC.

V and J are TRBV6-5 and TRBJ1-1; 7 bases align to TRBD1. The germline V gene has CDR1 MNHEY and CDR2 SVGAGI. Unmatched junction bases numbered 2, after V lost 4 bases and J lost 3 bases. The CDR3 length is 13 residues. The CDR3 loop reads CASSSQGYTEAFF. For the CDR3, the DNA is TGTGCCAGCAGTTCACAGGGGTACACTGAAGCTTTCTTT.

The chain links TRBV2 to TRBJ1-2; D may be TRBD1 (6 bases). The germline V and J ends were trimmed by 5 bases and 3 bases, with 16 bases remaining between them. The germline gives CDR1 SNHLY, CDR2 FYNNEI. CDR3 size: 15 residues. The CDR3 sequence is CASSPGQRLDYGYTF. CDR3 DNA sequence: TGTGCCAGCAGTCCGGGACAACGGTTGGACTATGGCTACACCTTC. Based on the CDR3 plus reference TRBV2 and TRBJ1-2, the full variable domain is EPEVTQTPSHQVTQMGQEVILRCVPISNHLYFYWYRQILGQKVEFLVSFYNNEISEKSEIFDDQFSVERPDGSNFTLKIRSTKLEDSAMYFCASSPGQRLDYGYTFGSGTRLTVV.

The gene calls are TRBV27 and TRBJ2-7, with TRBD1 identical over 10 bases. This CDR3 region has 14 residues. Germline V gene sequence: CDR1 MNHEY, CDR2 SMNVEV (reference sequence). V dropped 6 bases and J dropped 4; count of bases not matched to a gene: 6. The CDR3 spells CASRTGTGVYEQYF. In nucleotides, the CDR3 is TGTGCCAGCAGAACTGGGACAGGGGTGTACGAGCAGTACTTC.

The CDR3 is CASSQGGGRLDTEAFF. The CDR3 bases are TGTGCCAGCAGCCAAGGGGGCGGAAGACTAGACACTGAAGCTTTCTTT. V is TRBV4-2 and J is TRBJ1-1; D might be TRBD1 (5 bases). The germline V gene encodes CDR1 LGHNA and CDR2 YNFKEQ. The CDR3 spans 16 residues. Trimming removed 1 base at V and 3 bases at J, with 15 bases between.

The chain links TRBV11-1 to TRBJ1-5, with 7 bases aligning to TRBD1. The CDR3 is 16 amino acids. Germline V gene data show CDR1 as SGHAT and CDR2 as FQDESV (reference sequence). V lost 5 bases and J lost 2; bases outside the gene matches: 9. This CDR3 is CASSPGTALGNQPQHF. The CDR3 coding sequence is TGTGCCAGCAGCCCCGGGACAGCTCTTGGCAATCAGCCCCAGCATTTT.

V usage is TRBV11-2 and J usage is TRBJ2-3, with unresolved D. The V end lost 1 base, the J end lost 1 base, and 3 bases lay between the germline ends. Germline V CDR1 and CDR2: SGHAT, FQNNGV. This CDR3 is 13 amino acids long. CDR3 nucleotide sequence: TGTGCCAGCAGCTTAGCGGGCACAGATACGCAGTATTTT. Residues: CASSLAGTDTQYF.

J is TRBJ2-3 and V is TRBV18, with D tentatively TRBD1 (5 bases). The V end was cut by 3 bases, the J end by 2 bases, with 15 bases between. CDR1 KGHSH and CDR2 LQKENI come from the germline V gene. The CDR3 has 16 amino acids. CDR3 loop: CASSPTSWGNTDTQYF. The CDR3 bases are TGTGCCAGCTCACCCACTTCGTGGGGCAACACAGATACGCAGTATTTT.

The chain combines TRBV6-5 with TRBJ2-7, with 7 bases matching TRBD1. The ends lost 10 bases at V and 3 bases at J; junction bases unmatched: 6. The CDR3 has 12 residues. CDR1 is MNHEY, CDR2 SVGAGI, per germline. The CDR3 loop is CATGTELYEQYF. DNA for the CDR3: TGTGCCACCGGGACAGAGCTCTACGAGCAGTACTTC.

In DNA, the CDR3 is TGTGCCAGCACCTCAACCAAAGGACAGAGAGAGACCCAGTACTTC. The encoded protein is CASTSTKGQRETQYF. This chain joins TRBV2 and TRBJ2-5; tentatively, D is TRBD1 (6 bases). Germline lookup yields CDR1 SNHLY and CDR2 FYNNEI. The CDR3 is made up of 15 amino acids. V was shortened by 7 bases and J by 4 bases, with 19 bases between the two germline ends.

Of note for this clone: A junction end diverges from the germline sequence, so it may reflect a read error. The genes are TRBV7-9 and TRBJ2-7, with TRBD2 identical over 9 bases. This CDR3 is built from 16 residues. Germline V lookup: CDR1 SEHNR, CDR2 FQNEAQ (reference sequence). The CDR3 here is CSSSSIAGDISYEQYF. The CDR3 nucleotides read TGTTCCAGCAGTTCAATAGCGGGAGATATCTCCTACGAGCAGTACTTC.

The rearrangement uses TRBV28 and TRBJ1-2, with TRBD1 matching 12 bases. The CDR3 spans 18 residues. Germline V lookup: CDR1 MDHEN, CDR2 SYDVKM. V was clipped by 5 bases and J by 2 bases; unmatched bases: 12. CDR3 sequence (DNA): TGTGCCAGCAGTCTTACCGGGACAGGGGGCTTTACCAACTATGGCTACACCTTC. This gives the protein CASSLTGTGGFTNYGYTF.

V usage is TRBV27 and J usage is TRBJ2-1, with TRBD2 matching over 7 bases. V shed 6 bases, J shed 3 bases, and the junction held 8 bases outside the gene matches. The CDR3 extends over 15 amino acids. Germline V gives CDR1 MNHEY, CDR2 SMNVEV (reference sequence). The CDR3 sequence is CASSLTTSVYNEQFF. The DNA of the CDR3 is TGTGCCAGCAGCCTGACTACTAGCGTCTACAATGAGCAGTTCTTC.

This chain joins TRBV2 and TRBJ2-7; 7 nucleotides match TRBD2. The CDR3 sequence is 14 residues long. V gave up 6 bases and J gave up 3 bases; unmatched junction bases: 8. The germline CDR1 and CDR2 sequences are SNHLY and FYNNEI. CDR3: CASRPAGERYEQYF. The CDR3 bases are TGTGCCAGCAGGCCCGCGGGGGAGCGCTACGAGCAGTACTTC.

The chain recombines TRBV6-6 with TRBJ1-1; no definite D call. The CDR3 spans 13 residues. Germline V gene data show CDR1 as MNHNY and CDR2 as SVGAGI (reference sequence). V was pared by 2 bases and J by 3 bases, with 7 bases between. CDR3 bases: TGTGCCAGCAGTTACACGGTGGACACTGAAGCTTTCTTT. This translates into CASSYTVDTEAFF.

V and J are TRBV6-6 and TRBJ1-5; D is unclear. V lost 7 bases and J 2 bases, leaving 6 bases between the germline ends. Germline V gene sequence: CDR1 MNHNY, CDR2 SVGAGI (reference sequence). The CDR3 contains 12 residues. The CDR3 region is CASTGGNQPQHF. CDR3 bases: TGTGCCAGCACGGGTGGCAATCAGCCCCAGCATTTT.

The genes are TRBV15 and TRBJ2-6; TRBD1 matches 9 bases. J was trimmed by 1 base and V by 2 bases; bases with no gene match: 3. The CDR3 loop spans 17 amino acids. Germline loops: CDR1 LNHNV, CDR2 YYDKDF (reference sequence). The CDR3 sequence is CATSRPGTGSGANVLTF. The CDR3 DNA reads as TGTGCCACCAGCAGACCCGGGACAGGGTCTGGGGCCAACGTCCTGACTTTC. The full variable domain, in which reference TRBV15 and TRBJ2-6 provide the parts outside the CDR3, is DAMVIQNPRYQVTQFGKPVTLSCSQTLNHNVMYWYQQKSSQAPKLLFHYYDKDFNNEADTPDNFQSRRPNTSFCFLDIRSPGLGDTAMYLCATSRPGTGSGANVLTFGAGSRLTVL.